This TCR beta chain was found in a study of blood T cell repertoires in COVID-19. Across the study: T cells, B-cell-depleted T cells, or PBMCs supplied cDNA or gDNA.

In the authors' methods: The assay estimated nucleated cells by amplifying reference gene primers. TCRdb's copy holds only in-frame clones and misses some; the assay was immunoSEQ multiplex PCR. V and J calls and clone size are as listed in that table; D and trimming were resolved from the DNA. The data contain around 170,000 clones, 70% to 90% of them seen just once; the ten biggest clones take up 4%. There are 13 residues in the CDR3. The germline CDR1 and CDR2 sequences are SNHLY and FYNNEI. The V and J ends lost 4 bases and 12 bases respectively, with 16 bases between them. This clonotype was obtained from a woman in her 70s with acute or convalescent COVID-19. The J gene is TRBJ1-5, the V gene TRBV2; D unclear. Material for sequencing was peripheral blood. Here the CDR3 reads CASSVGHNEFQHF. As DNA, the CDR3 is TGTGCCAGCAGTGTTGGGCACAATGAGTTCCAGCATTTT.